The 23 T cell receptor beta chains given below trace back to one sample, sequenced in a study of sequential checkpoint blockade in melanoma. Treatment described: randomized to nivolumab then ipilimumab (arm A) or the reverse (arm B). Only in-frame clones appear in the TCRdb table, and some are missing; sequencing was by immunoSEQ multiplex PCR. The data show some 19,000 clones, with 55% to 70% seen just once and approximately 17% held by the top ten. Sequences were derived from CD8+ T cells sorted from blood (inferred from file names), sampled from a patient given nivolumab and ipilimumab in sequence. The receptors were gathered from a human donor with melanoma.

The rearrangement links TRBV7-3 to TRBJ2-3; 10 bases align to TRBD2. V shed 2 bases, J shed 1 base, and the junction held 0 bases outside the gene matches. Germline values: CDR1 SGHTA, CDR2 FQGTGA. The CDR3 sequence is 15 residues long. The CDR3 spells CASSLLAGGTDTQYF. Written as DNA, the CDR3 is TGTGCCAGCAGCTTACTAGCGGGGGGCACAGATACGCAGTATTTT.

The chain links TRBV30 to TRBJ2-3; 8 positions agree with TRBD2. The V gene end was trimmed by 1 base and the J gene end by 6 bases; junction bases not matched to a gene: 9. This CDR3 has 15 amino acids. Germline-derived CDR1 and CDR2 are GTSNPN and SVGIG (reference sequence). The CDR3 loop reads CAWSGLAGSRDTQYF. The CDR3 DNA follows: TGTGCCTGGAGTGGTTTAGCGGGGAGTCGGGATACGCAGTATTTT.

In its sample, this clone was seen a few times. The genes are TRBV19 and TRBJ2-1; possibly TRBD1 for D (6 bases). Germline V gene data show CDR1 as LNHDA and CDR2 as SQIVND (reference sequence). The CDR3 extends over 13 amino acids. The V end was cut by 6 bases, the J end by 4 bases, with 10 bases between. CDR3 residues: CASRLGTYNEQFF. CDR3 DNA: TGTGCCAGTAGATTAGGGACATACAATGAGCAGTTCTTC.

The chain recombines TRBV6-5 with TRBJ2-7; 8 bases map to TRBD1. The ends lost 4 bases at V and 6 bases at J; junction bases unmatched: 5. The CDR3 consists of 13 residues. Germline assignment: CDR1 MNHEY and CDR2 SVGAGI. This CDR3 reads CASSWGTGGEQYF. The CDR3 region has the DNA TGTGCCAGCAGTTGGGGGACAGGCGGCGAGCAGTACTTC.

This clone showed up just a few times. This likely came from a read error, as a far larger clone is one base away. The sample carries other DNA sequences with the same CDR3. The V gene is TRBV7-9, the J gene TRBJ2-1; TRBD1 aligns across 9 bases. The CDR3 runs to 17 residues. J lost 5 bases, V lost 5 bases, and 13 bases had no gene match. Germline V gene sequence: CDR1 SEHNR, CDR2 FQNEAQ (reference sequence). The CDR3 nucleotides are TGTGCCAGCAGCCAAGATAAGGGGACAGGGTGGAACAATGAGCAGTTCTTC. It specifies CASSQDKGTGWNNEQFF.

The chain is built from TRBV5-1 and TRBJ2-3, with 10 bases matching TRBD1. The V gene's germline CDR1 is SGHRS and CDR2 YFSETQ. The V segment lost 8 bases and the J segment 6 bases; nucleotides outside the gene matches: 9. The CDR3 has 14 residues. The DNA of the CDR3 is TGCGCCAGTCGGGACAGGGGACAGGGGGATACGCAGTATTTT. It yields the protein CASRDRGQGDTQYF.

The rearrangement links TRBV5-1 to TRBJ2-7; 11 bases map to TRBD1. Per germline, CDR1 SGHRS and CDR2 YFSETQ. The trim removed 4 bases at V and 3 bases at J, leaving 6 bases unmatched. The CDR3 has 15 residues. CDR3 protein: CASSDRDRGNYEQYF. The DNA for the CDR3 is TGCGCCAGCAGCGACCGGGACAGGGGGAACTACGAGCAGTACTTC.

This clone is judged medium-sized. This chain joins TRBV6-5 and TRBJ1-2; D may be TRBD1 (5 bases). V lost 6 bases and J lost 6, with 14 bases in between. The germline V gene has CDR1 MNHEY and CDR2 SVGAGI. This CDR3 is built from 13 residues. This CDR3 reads CASSPTRVDGYTF. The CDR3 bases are TGTGCCAGCAGCCCAACCAGGGTTGATGGCTACACCTTC.

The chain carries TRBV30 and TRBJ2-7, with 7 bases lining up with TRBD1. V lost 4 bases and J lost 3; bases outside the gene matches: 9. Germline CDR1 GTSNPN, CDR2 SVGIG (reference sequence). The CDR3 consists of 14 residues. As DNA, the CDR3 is TGTGCCTGGACGGCAGGGGGAGTATTCTACGAGCAGTACTTC. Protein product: CAWTAGGVFYEQYF.

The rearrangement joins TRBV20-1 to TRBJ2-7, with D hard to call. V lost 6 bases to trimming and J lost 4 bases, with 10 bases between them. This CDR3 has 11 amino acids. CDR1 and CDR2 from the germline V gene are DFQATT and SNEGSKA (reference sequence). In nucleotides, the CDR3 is TGCAGTGCAAAGTATCAGTACGAGCAGTACTTC. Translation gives CSAKYQYEQYF.

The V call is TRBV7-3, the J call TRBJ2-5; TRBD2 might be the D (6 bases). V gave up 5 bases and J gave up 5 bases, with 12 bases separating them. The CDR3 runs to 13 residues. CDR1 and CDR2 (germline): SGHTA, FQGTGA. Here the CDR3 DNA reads TGTGCCAGCAGCCAATGGAGCGGGGAGACCCAGTACTTC. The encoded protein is CASSQWSGETQYF.

The CDR3 region is CASSPRDRAYEQYF. The CDR3 DNA reads as TGTGCCAGTAGTCCCCGGGACAGGGCCTACGAGCAGTACTTC. The rearrangement joins TRBV19 to TRBJ2-7; 9 bases align to TRBD1. The length of the CDR3 is 14 residues. After removal of 5 bases from V and 2 bases from J, the junction contained 4 bases not matched to a gene. Per the germline V gene, CDR1 is LNHDA and CDR2 is SQIVND (reference sequence).

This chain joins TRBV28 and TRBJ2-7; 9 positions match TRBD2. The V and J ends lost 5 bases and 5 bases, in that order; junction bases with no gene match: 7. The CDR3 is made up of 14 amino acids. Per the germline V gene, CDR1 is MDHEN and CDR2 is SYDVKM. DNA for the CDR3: TGTGCCAGCAGTACCCCGGGACTAGCAAACGAGCAGTACTTC. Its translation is CASSTPGLANEQYF. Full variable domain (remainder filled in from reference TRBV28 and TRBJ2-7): DVKVTQSSRYLVKRTGEKVFLECVQDMDHENMFWYRQDPGLGLRLIYFSYDVKMKEKGDIPEGYSVSREKKERFSLILESASTNQTSMYLCASSTPGLANEQYFGPGTRLTVT.

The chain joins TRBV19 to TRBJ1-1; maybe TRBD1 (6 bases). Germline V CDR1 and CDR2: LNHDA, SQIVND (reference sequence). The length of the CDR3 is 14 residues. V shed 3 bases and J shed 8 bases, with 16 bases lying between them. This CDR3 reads CASSIQGGRGEAFF. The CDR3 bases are TGTGCCAGTAGTATCCAAGGGGGACGCGGGGAAGCTTTCTTT.

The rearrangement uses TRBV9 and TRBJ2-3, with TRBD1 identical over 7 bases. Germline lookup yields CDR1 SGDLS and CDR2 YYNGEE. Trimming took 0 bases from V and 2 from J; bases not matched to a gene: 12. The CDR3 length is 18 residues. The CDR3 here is CASSVGRGLHPDTDTQYF. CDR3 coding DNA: TGTGCCAGCAGCGTAGGTAGGGGGCTCCACCCTGACACAGATACGCAGTATTTT.

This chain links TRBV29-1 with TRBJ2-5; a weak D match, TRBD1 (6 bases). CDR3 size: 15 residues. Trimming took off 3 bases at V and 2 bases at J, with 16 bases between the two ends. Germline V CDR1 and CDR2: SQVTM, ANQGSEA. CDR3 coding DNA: TGCAGCGTTGAGGGGCGGCAGGGGCTACAAGAGACCCAGTACTTC. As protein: CSVEGRQGLQETQYF.

Written as DNA, the CDR3 is TGCAGCGCTGCGGACAAATTGAACACTGAAGCTTTCTTT. This codes for CSAADKLNTEAFF. This chain connects TRBV29-1 to TRBJ1-1, with D perhaps matching TRBD1 (5 bases). V gave up 7 bases and J gave up 0 bases, with 12 bases separating them. The CDR3 totals 13 residues. CDR1 is SQVTM and CDR2 is ANQGSEA in the germline V gene.

This CDR3 reads CASSLGHNTEAFF. The CDR3 coding sequence is TGTGCCAGCAGTTTGGGACACAACACTGAAGCTTTCTTT. This sequence joins TRBV6-5 and TRBJ1-1, with a possible D match to TRBD1 (6 bases). CDR1 and CDR2 from the germline V gene are MNHEY and SVGAGI. Trimming shortened V by 4 bases and J by 2 bases, and 8 bases separated the two germline ends. The length of the CDR3 is 13 residues.

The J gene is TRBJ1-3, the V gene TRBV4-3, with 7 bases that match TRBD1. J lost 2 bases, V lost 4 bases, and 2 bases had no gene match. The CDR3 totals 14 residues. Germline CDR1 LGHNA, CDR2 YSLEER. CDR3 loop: CASSPTGTGNTIYF. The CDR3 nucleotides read TGCGCCAGCAGCCCGACAGGGACTGGAAACACCATATATTTT.

CDR3 sequence reads: CASSPQFGWNEQFF. For the CDR3, the DNA is TGTGCCAGCAGCCCCCAGTTCGGGTGGAATGAGCAGTTCTTC. The chain employs TRBV9 and TRBJ2-1, with D uncertain. The germline gives CDR1 SGDLS, CDR2 YYNGEE. The CDR3 totals 14 residues. V lost 4 bases, J lost 7 bases, and 15 bases lay in between. Based on the CDR3 plus reference TRBV9 and TRBJ2-1, the full variable domain is DSGVTQTPKHLITATGQRVTLRCSPRSGDLSVYWYQQSLDQGLQFLIQYYNGEERAKGNILERFSAQQFPDLHSELNLSSLELGDSALYFCASSPQFGWNEQFFGPGTRLTVL.

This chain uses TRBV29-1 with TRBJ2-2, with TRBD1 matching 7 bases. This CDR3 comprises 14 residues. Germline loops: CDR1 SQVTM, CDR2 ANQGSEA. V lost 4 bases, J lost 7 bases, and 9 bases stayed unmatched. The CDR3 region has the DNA TGCAGCGTTGCAACAGGGGATAAGGACGGGGAGCTGTTTTTT. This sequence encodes CSVATGDKDGELFF.

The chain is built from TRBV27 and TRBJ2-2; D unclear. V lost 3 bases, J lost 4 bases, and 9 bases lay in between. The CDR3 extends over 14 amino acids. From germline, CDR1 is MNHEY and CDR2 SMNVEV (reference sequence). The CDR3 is CASSLGQFTGELFF. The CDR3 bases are TGTGCCAGCAGTTTGGGCCAGTTCACCGGGGAGCTGTTTTTT.

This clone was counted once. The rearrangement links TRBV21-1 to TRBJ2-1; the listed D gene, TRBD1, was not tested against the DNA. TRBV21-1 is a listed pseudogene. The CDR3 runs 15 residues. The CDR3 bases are TGTGCCAGCAGCAAAGAGGGGCTCGGGCACAATGAGCAGTTCTTC. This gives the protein CASSKEGLGHNEQFF.